This T cell receptor beta chain came from a study of cytomegalovirus exposure and HLA in healthy donors. The CDR3 sequence is 15 residues long. After removal of 0 bases from V and 4 bases from J, the junction contained 4 bases not matched to a gene. Germline V CDR1 and CDR2: KGHSH, LQKENI. Details on this clone: The antigen is unknown.

The PCR made use of 60 Vbeta and 13 Jbeta primers. Original data processing: Roughly 80 million unique TCR beta chains, about 11 million of them shared, were counted by a later analysis. TCRdb's copy holds only in-frame clones and misses some; the assay was immunoSEQ multiplex PCR. For V, J and clone size, that table is used; D and trimming come from the DNA. This sample has about 82,000 clones, with around 76% found just once. General study results and limits: It emerged from a later analysis that several of the most significant clusters appeared to be linked to common viral pathogens.

The sequenced sample was PBMCs. The gene calls are TRBV18 and TRBJ1-1; 8 nucleotides match TRBD1. The receptor was isolated from a woman aged 45-60 years in good health and CMV-seropositive. In DNA form, the CDR3 reads TGTGCCAGCTCACCACCTCGGGACAGGATCACTGAAGCTTTCTTT. It yields the protein CASSPPRDRITEAFF.